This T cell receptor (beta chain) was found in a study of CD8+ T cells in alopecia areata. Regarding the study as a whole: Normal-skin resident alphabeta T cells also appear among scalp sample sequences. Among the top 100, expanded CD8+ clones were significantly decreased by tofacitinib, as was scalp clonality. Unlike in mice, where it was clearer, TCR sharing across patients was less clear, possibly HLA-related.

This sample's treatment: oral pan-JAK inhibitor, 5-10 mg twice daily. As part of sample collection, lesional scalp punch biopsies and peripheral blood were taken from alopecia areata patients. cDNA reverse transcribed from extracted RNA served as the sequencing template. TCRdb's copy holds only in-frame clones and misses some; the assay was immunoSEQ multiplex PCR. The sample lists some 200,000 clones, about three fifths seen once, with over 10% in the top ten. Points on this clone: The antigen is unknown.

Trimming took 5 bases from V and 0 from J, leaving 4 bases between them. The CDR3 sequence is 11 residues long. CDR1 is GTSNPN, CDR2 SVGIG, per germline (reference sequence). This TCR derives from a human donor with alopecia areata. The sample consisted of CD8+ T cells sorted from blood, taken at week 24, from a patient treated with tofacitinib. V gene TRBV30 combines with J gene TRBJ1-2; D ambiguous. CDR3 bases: TGTGCCTGGTTGACTAACTATGGCTACACCTTC. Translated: CAWLTNYGYTF.